The present entry profiles one TCR beta chain with its context. Its antigen is still unknown. The germline CDR1 and CDR2 sequences are SGHRS and YFSETQ. CDR3 size: 15 residues. Trimming cost V 3 bases and J 4 bases; bases outside gene matches: 5. The assay was immunoSEQ multiplex PCR, and TCRdb's table has in-frame clones only and misses some. The table includes under 80,000 clones, approximately 81% detected once. These data originate in a study of OX40 agonist ivuxolimab in advanced cancers. Study-level background: Three individuals attained partial responses, comprising one hepatocellular carcinoma case and two cutaneous melanoma cases.

Findings of the study overall: CD8+ T cells were the subset that, on average, had more expanded clones than CD4+. Clonal expansion from baseline to week 6 occurred in both CD4+ and CD8+ T cells.

Source: CD4+ or CD8+ T cells sorted from blood, taken in a trial of the OX40 agonist ivuxolimab. This rearrangement joins TRBV5-1 to TRBJ1-4; 8 bases line up with TRBD1. The source is an adult with an advanced solid tumor such as melanoma, head and neck, liver or kidney cancer. In nucleotides, the CDR3 is TGCGCCAGCAGCTCTATTGGACAGGGTAATGAAAAACTGTTTTTT. This sequence encodes CASSSIGQGNEKLFF.